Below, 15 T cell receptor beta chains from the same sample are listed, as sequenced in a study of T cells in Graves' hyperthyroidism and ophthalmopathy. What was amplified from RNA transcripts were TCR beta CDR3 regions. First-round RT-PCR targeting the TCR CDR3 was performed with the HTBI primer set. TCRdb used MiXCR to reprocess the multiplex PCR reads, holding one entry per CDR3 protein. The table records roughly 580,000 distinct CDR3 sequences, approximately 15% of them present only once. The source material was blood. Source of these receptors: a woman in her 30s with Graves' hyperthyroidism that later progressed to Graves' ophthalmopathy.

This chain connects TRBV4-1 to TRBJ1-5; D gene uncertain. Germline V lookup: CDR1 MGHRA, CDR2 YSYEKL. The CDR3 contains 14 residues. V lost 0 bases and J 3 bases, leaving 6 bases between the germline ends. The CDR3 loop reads CASSQENINQPQHF. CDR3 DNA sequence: TGCGCCAGCAGCCAAGAAAATATCAATCAGCCCCAGCATTTT.

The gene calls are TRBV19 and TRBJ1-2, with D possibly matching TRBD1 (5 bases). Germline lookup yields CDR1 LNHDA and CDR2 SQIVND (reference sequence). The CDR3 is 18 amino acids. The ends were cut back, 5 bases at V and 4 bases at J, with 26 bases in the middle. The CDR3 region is CASSPDPTGTIPSYGYTF. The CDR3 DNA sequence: TGTGCCAGTAGTCCCGATCCCACAGGAACCATCCCTTCCTATGGCTACACCTTC.

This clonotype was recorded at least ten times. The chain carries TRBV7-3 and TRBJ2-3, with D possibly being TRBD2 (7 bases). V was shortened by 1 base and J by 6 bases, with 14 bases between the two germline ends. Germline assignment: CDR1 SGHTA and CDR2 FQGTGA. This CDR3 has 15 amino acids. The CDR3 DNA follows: TGTGCCAGCAGCTTAAGGTCCGGCGGGGGCGATACGCAGTATTTT. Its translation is CASSLRSGGGDTQYF.

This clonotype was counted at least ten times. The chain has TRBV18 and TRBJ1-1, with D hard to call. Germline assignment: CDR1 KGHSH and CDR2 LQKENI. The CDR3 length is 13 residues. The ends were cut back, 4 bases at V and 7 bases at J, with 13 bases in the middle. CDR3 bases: TGTGCCAGCTCACTGGACGGGCTTAGTGAAGCTTTCTTT. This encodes CASSLDGLSEAFF.

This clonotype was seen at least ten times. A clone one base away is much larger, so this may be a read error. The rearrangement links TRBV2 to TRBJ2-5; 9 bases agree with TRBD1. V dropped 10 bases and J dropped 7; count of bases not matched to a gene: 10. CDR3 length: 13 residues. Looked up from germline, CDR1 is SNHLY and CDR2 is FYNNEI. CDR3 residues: CATIRTGEGTQYF. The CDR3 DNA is TGTGCCACCATTCGGACAGGGGAGGGGACCCAGTACTTC. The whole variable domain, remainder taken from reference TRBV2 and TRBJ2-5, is EPEVTQTPSHQVTQMGQEVILRCVPISNHLYFYWYRQILGQKVEFLVSFYNNEISEKSEIFDDQFSVERPDGSNFTLKIRSTKLEDSAMYFCATIRTGEGTQYFGPGTRLLVL.

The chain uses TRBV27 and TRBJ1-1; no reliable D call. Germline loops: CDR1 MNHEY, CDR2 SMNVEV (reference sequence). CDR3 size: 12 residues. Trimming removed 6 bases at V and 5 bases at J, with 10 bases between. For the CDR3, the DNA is TGTGCCAGCAGGGGAGAGAGGACTGAAGCTTTCTTT. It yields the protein CASRGERTEAFF.

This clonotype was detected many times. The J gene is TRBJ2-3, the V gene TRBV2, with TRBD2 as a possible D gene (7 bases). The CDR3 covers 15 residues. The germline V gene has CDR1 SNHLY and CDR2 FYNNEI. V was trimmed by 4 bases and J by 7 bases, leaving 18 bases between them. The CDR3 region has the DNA TGTGCCAGCAGTGCCCGGGACGGGGGGCTAAATACGCAGTATTTT. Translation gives CASSARDGGLNTQYF.

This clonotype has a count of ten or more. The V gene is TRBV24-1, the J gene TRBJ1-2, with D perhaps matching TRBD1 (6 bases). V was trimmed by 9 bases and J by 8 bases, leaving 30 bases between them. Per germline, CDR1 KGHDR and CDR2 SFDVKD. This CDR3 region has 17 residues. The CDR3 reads CATSDGGVDGYLRGYTF. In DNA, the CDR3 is TGTGCCACCTCGGACGGGGGCGTCGATGGTTATTTGCGAGGCTACACCTTC.

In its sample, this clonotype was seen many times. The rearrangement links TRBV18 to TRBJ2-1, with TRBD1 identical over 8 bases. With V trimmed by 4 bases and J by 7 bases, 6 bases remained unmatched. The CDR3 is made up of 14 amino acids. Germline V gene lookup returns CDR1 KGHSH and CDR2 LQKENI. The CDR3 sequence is CASSLGTGQNEQFF. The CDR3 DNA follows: TGTGCCAGCTCACTGGGGACAGGACAGAATGAGCAGTTCTTC.

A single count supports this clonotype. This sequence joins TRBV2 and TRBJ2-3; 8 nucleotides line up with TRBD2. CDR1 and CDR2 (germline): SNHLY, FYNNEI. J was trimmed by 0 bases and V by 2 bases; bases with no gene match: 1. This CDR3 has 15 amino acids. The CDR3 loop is CASSEPGGSTDTQYF. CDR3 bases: TGTGCCAGCAGTGAACCGGGGGGGAGCACAGATACGCAGTATTTT.

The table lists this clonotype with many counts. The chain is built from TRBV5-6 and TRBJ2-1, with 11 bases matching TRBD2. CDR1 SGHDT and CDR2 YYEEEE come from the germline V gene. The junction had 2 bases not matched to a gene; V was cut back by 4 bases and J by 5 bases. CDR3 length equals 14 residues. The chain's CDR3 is CASSPGLADNEQFF. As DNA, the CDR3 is TGTGCCAGCAGCCCGGGACTAGCGGACAATGAGCAGTTCTTC. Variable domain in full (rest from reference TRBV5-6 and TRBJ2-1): DAGVTQSPTHLIKTRGQQVTLRCSPKSGHDTVSWYQQALGQGPQFIFQYYEEEERQRGNFPDRFSGHQFPNYSSELNVNALLLGDSALYLCASSPGLADNEQFFGPGTRLTVL.

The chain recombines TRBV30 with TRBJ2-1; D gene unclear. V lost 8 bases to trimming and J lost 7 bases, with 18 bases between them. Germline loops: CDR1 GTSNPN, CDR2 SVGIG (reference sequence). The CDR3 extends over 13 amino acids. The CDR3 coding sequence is TGTGCCGGATTGTGGGGATCGGTAAATGAGCAGTTCTTC. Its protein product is CAGLWGSVNEQFF.

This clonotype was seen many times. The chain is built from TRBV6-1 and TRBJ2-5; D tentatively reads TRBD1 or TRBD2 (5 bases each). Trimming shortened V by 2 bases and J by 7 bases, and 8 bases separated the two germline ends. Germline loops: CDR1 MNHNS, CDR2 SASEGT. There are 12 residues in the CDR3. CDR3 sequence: CASSEPGATQYF. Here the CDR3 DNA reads TGTGCCAGCAGTGAACCCGGGGCGACCCAGTACTTC.

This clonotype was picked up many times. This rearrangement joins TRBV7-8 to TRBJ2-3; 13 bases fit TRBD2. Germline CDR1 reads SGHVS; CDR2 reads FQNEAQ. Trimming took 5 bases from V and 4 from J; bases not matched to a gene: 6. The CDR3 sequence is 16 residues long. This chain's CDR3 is CASSLGLAGEADTQYF. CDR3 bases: TGTGCCAGCAGCCTCGGACTAGCGGGAGAGGCAGATACGCAGTATTTT.

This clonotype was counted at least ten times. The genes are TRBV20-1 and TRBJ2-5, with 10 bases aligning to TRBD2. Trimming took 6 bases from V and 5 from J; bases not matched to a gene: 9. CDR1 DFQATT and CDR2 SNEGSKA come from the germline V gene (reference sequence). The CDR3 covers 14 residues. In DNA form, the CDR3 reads TGCAGTGCCGCCCAGCGGGAGGGGGGGGAGACCCAGTACTTC. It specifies CSAAQREGGETQYF.